These 8 T cell receptor beta chains were all obtained from the same sample, sequenced in a study of T cell responses to AZD1222 COVID-19 vaccine (dated by TCRdb to about 2021). The library was made by the immunoSEQ multiplex PCR assay. Held by TCRdb, this immuneACCESS table contains in-frame sequences only and omits some clones. Under half of the omission traces to an unresolved V gene where checked; the cause of the rest is unknown. In this sample the table shows 75,000 to 95,000 clones, 80% to 90% of which occur a single time. The top ten hold around an eighth of the sample. This specimen's time point label, interpreted: baseline before first vaccination. The sequencing used peripheral blood, collected on day 0 of AZD1222 vaccination. These receptors originate from an adult in good health.

The CDR3 DNA reads TGTGCCAGCAGCGGCGAGGGAGGGGATACCTACAATGAGCAGTTCTTC. Translating it yields CASSGEGGDTYNEQFF. The chain uses TRBV11-1 and TRBJ2-1, with TRBD2 matching over 7 bases. From germline, CDR1 is SGHAT and CDR2 FQDESV (reference sequence). J gave up 2 bases and V 5 bases, and 9 bases lay outside the gene matches. The CDR3 covers 16 residues.

DNA of the CDR3: TGTGCCAGCAGCCAAGGGGTCTCGGGTGGCTACACCTTC. Translating it yields CASSQGVSGGYTF. V usage is TRBV11-2 and J usage is TRBJ1-2; D possibly corresponds to TRBD1 (5 bases). V dropped 5 bases and J dropped 7 bases, with 14 bases sitting between them. Germline CDR1 and CDR2: SGHAT and FQNNGV. The CDR3 length is 13 residues.

The chain links TRBV10-3 to TRBJ2-7; 9 bases align to TRBD1. The CDR3 spans 14 residues. The V and J ends lost 6 bases and 4 bases, in that order; junction bases with no gene match: 7. In germline, CDR1 is ENHRY, CDR2 SYGVKD. CDR3 DNA: TGTGCCATCAGATTTCAGACAGGGGGGTACGAGCAGTACTTC. Amino acid sequence: CAIRFQTGGYEQYF.

This rearrangement joins TRBV24-1 to TRBJ2-1; 11 positions match TRBD1. The V gene's germline CDR1 is KGHDR and CDR2 SFDVKD. CDR3 size: 16 residues. With V trimmed by 2 bases and J by 3 bases, 2 bases remained unmatched. The CDR3 DNA reads as TGTGCCACCAGTGATTCCGGGACAGGGGGCTACAATGAGCAGTTCTTC. It specifies CATSDSGTGGYNEQFF.

V gene TRBV5-1 combines with J gene TRBJ1-6; D is unclear. CDR3 length: 13 amino acids. Per germline, CDR1 SGHRS and CDR2 YFSETQ. Trimming removed 4 bases at V and 10 bases at J, with 12 bases between. CDR3 protein: CASSPQAGSPLHF. CDR3 coding DNA: TGCGCCAGCAGCCCCCAAGCGGGGTCACCCCTCCACTTT.

This chain links TRBV18 with TRBJ1-3, with D perhaps matching TRBD1 (5 bases). Per the germline V gene, CDR1 is KGHSH and CDR2 is LQKENI. V was pared by 4 bases and J by 0 bases, with 10 bases between. The CDR3 consists of 15 residues. Here the CDR3 reads CASSLGGDSGNTIYF. The DNA of the CDR3 is TGTGCCAGCTCACTTGGGGGAGACTCTGGAAACACCATATATTTT.

The chain combines TRBV5-1 with TRBJ2-2; D call uncertain. Trimming removed 2 bases from V and 2 bases from J, with 7 bases in between. The CDR3 runs 14 residues. CDR1 and CDR2 (germline): SGHRS, YFSETQ. The CDR3 loop is CASSFRANTGELFF. The CDR3, as DNA: TGCGCCAGCAGCTTTCGGGCCAACACCGGGGAGCTGTTTTTT.

The chain uses TRBV9 and TRBJ1-1; D unclear. Germline V gives CDR1 SGDLS, CDR2 YYNGEE. The V gene lost 3 bases and the J gene lost 3 bases, with 12 bases spanning the gap. CDR3 length equals 14 residues. CDR3 residues: CASSAPARDTEAFF. The CDR3 DNA is TGTGCCAGCAGCGCCCCGGCCCGGGACACTGAAGCTTTCTTT.